This is a list of T cell receptor beta chains from one sample in a study of metastatic and nonmetastatic thyroid tumors. TCRdb re-called the PCR reads via MiXCR. This table holds around 18,000 clones, less than 25% found once. Sequencing input: tumor tissue. All receptors come from a female donor with papillary thyroid cancer or a benign thyroid nodule (not recorded which). Some clones in this sample may be carry-over from other donors' samples. The CDR3 runs from the conserved cysteine through the conserved F or W.

j_gene | v_gene | CDR3aa
TRBJ1-5 | TRBV6-2/TRBV6-3 | CASTIWGQPQHF
TRBJ1-4 | TRBV11-2 | CASSHRGQGASNEKLFF
TRBJ2-7 | TRBV4-1 | CASSQDSRNGLVYEQYF
TRBJ2-3 | TRBV20-1 | CSARDQGFFGTDTQYF
TRBJ2-7 | TRBV2 | CASRAYEQYF
TRBJ1-1 | TRBV28 | CASMRQGRTEAFF
TRBJ2-2 | TRBV15 | CATSTDRGVAGELFF
TRBJ2-7 | TRBV20-1 | CSAREGPTGNPYEQYF
TRBJ1-4 | TRBV5-4 | CASSSDREDEKLFF
TRBJ2-5 | TRBV19 | CASSTTGQSQETQYF
TRBJ2-1 | TRBV6-1 | CASSPWTGGSNEQFF
TRBJ2-7 | TRBV10-1 | CARLRLYRGTSGGYEQYF
TRBJ1-3 | TRBV9 | CASSVDASGNTIYF
TRBJ2-7 | TRBV30 | CAWSVPRGAYEQYF
TRBJ1-5 | TRBV6-1 | CASSRTCNSNQPQHF
TRBJ2-3 | TRBV19 | CASSRAGEATDTQYF
TRBJ1-2 | TRBV2 | CASSVNPSGWYGYTF
TRBJ2-1 | TRBV4-3 | CASSTGRGNEQFF
TRBJ1-6 | TRBV20-1 | CSAPARDWASPLHF
TRBJ2-1 | TRBV9 | CASSVGPDFKQFF
TRBJ1-1 | TRBV29-1 | CSVEGRFWDRAFF
TRBJ2-2 | TRBV11-2 | CASSLARAGELFF
TRBJ2-3 | TRBV11-3 | CASSLGRGNTQYF
TRBJ2-2 | TRBV20-1 | CSAGQGASIGELFF
TRBJ2-7 | TRBV11-2 | CASSSQAGEYEQYF